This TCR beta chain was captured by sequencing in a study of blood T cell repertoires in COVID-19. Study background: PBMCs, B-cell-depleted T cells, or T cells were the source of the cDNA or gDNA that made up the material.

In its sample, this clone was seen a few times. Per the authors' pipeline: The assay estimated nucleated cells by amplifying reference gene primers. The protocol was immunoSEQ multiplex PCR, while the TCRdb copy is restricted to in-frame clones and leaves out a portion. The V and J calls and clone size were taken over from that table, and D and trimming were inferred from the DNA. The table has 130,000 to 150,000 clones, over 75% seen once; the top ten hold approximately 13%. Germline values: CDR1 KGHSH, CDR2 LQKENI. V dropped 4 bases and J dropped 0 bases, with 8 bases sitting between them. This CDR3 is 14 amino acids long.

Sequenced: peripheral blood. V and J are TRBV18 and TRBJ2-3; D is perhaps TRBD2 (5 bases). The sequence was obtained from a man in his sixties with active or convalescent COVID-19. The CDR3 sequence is CASSRGPSTDTQYF. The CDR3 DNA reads TGTGCCAGCTCACGCGGGCCGAGCACAGATACGCAGTATTTT.